Included here is one T cell receptor beta chain sequence, with context. Antigen unknown. V dropped 3 bases and J dropped 2 bases, with 11 bases sitting between them. Looked up from germline, CDR1 is MNHEY and CDR2 is SMNVEV (reference sequence). The CDR3 sequence is 15 residues long. This sample is drawn from a study of shared clonotypes between healthy human individuals. Study-level findings and limits: Estimated clonotype richness was generally higher in naive than memory subsets.

Using immunoSEQ multiplex PCR, the repertoire was profiled, and TCRdb retains in-frame clones only, with some absent. Of about 750,000 clones listed, approximately 92% are singletons. Naive CD8 cells lacked CD45RO, underwent positive selection for CCR7 and left out terminally differentiated effector memory CD45RA+ cells. The donor cohort consisted entirely of Caucasian adults residing in Nashville, Tennessee. The sequence was obtained from a man aged 25 to 45 in good health. The chain has TRBV27 and TRBJ1-5, with TRBD1 as a possible D gene (5 bases). Sequenced material: naive CD8+ T cells sorted from blood. CDR3 protein: CASSFRDGRNQPQHF. The CDR3 region has the DNA TGTGCCAGCAGTTTCCGGGACGGACGCAATCAGCCCCAGCATTTT.